Listed here are 17 T cell receptor beta chains from one sample, sequenced in a study of T cell responses to AZD1222 COVID-19 vaccine (dated by TCRdb to the early 2020s). The library was built by means of the immunoSEQ multiplex PCR assay. The table comes from immuneACCESS by way of TCRdb, which keeps in-frame sequences with V and J called. Part of the clones is missing from these tables; in studies checked, under half for an unresolved V gene and the rest for unknown reasons. The sample table contains about 150,000 clones; only one count was recorded for around 88% of them. The top ten clonotypes cover about 3.3% of the sample. According to the study, the label for this sample's time point signals: baseline before first vaccination. The sample's treatment or condition label is to be understood as: meningococcal conjugate vaccine given as trial control. Sequencing used peripheral blood, obtained on day 0 of MenACWY control vaccination. The receptors were sampled from an adult in good health.

The J gene is TRBJ1-4, the V gene TRBV28; D might be TRBD1 (5 bases). This CDR3 is 15 amino acids long. V gave up 8 bases and J gave up 0 bases, with 13 bases separating them. The germline V gene encodes CDR1 MDHEN and CDR2 SYDVKM. The CDR3 nucleotides read TGTGCCAGCTCATACCAGGGAGCAACTAATGAAAAACTGTTTTTT. Protein sequence: CASSYQGATNEKLFF.

The chain uses TRBV13 and TRBJ1-2; 9 nucleotides line up with TRBD1. The germline CDR1 and CDR2 sequences are PRHDT and FYEKMQ (reference sequence). The CDR3 sequence is 16 residues long. With 7 bases clipped from V and 3 bases from J, the junction kept 12 bases outside the gene matches. The CDR3 DNA reads TGTGCCAGCACCTCCTTAGGGGACAGGGACGACTATGGCTACACCTTC. This encodes CASTSLGDRDDYGYTF.

The chain employs TRBV12-5 and TRBJ1-1; weak D call: TRBD1 (6 bases). The germline gives CDR1 LGHNT, CDR2 FRNRAP. The CDR3 runs 13 residues. Trimming cost V 1 base and J 4 bases, with 7 bases left between them. The DNA for the CDR3 is TGTGCTAGTGGTTTGGAGACAGGCACTGAAGCTTTCTTT. This codes for CASGLETGTEAFF.

The chain uses TRBV28 and TRBJ1-4, with D uncertain. V lost 5 bases and J 4 bases, leaving 11 bases between the germline ends. This CDR3 is built from 14 residues. Germline CDR1 and CDR2: MDHEN and SYDVKM. The CDR3 region has the DNA TGTGCCAGCAGTCCTCAATGGGGTAATGAAAAACTGTTTTTT. Translated, it gives CASSPQWGNEKLFF.

The CDR3 nucleotides read TGTGCCAGCAGTTTGGACCTCGGGCGAGAGACCCAGTACTTC. The encoded protein is CASSLDLGRETQYF. The rearrangement uses TRBV27 and TRBJ2-5; no definite D call. This CDR3 has 14 amino acids. With 3 bases removed from V and 4 bases from J, the gap between germline ends came to 12 bases. CDR1 is MNHEY and CDR2 is SMNVEV in the germline V gene (reference sequence).

Details on this clone: The same CDR3 arises from other DNA sequences in this sample as well. CDR3 residues: CASSLTGDTEAFF. The CDR3 DNA is TGTGCCAGCAGCCTCACAGGGGACACTGAAGCTTTCTTT. The chain has TRBV3-1 (or the pseudogene TRBV3-2) and TRBJ1-1; 7 positions agree with TRBD1. The CDR3 runs 13 residues. The V segment lost 4 bases and the J segment 3 bases; nucleotides outside the gene matches: 2. Germline CDR1 is LGHDT and CDR2 is YNNKEL (reference sequence).

CDR3 sequence (DNA): TGCGCCAGCAGTCGGGGGGCCCCCACAGATACGCAGTATTTT. This gives the protein CASSRGAPTDTQYF. This chain connects TRBV4-1 to TRBJ2-3, with D perhaps TRBD2 (7 bases). This CDR3 comprises 14 residues. Germline V gene sequence: CDR1 MGHRA, CDR2 YSYEKL. With 6 bases removed from V and 2 bases from J, the gap between germline ends came to 12 bases.

V usage is TRBV7-2 and J usage is TRBJ2-5; no clear D. Germline CDR1 SGHTA, CDR2 FQGNSA. This CDR3 has 15 residues. Trimming removed 2 bases from V and 0 bases from J, with 10 bases in between. The CDR3 nucleotides read TGTGCCAGCAGCTTACGACGGGCCAACCAAGAGACCCAGTACTTC. Protein product: CASSLRRANQETQYF. Based on the CDR3 plus reference TRBV7-2 and TRBJ2-5, the full variable domain is GAGVSQSPSNKVTEKGKDVELRCDPISGHTALYWYRQSLGQGLEFLIYFQGNSAPDKSGLPSDRFSAERTGGSVSTLTIQRTQQEDSAVYLCASSLRRANQETQYFGPGTRLLVL.

V gene TRBV28 combines with J gene TRBJ1-1; no reliable D call. This CDR3 has 14 residues. V lost 4 bases to trimming and J lost 0 bases, with 9 bases between them. CDR1 is MDHEN, CDR2 SYDVKM, per germline. CDR3 in DNA: TGTGCCAGCAGTTCCCCGGCCTTGAACACTGAAGCTTTCTTT. Translating it yields CASSSPALNTEAFF.

J is TRBJ1-5 and V is TRBV24-1; tentative D call: TRBD1 (6 bases). Germline V gene lookup returns CDR1 KGHDR and CDR2 SFDVKD. The CDR3 runs to 15 residues. The ends were cut back, 0 bases at V and 5 bases at J, with 10 bases in the middle. The CDR3 protein is CATSDLEAGDQPQHF. CDR3 in DNA: TGTGCCACCAGTGATTTGGAGGCAGGGGATCAGCCCCAGCATTTT.

A few counts support this clone. The chain joins TRBV3-1 (or the pseudogene TRBV3-2) to TRBJ1-3; 10 bases line up with TRBD1. The CDR3 totals 14 residues. CDR1 and CDR2 (germline): LGHDT, YNNKEL (reference sequence). The trim removed 3 bases at V and 8 bases at J, leaving 4 bases unmatched. In DNA form, the CDR3 reads TGTGCCAGCAGCCAGAGACAGGGGGCTGACACCATATATTTT. It specifies CASSQRQGADTIYF.

CDR3 sequence reads: CASSQADRVGEKLFF. The DNA of the CDR3 is TGTGCCAGCAGCCAAGCGGACAGGGTGGGAGAAAAACTGTTTTTT. The J gene is TRBJ1-4, the V gene TRBV14, with TRBD1 matching 8 bases. V was clipped by 1 base and J by 8 bases; unmatched bases: 6. In germline, CDR1 is SGHDN, CDR2 FVKESK. The CDR3 consists of 15 residues.

The gene calls are TRBV7-2 and TRBJ1-1; possibly TRBD1 for D (5 bases). The CDR3 is 14 residues long. Trimming left V 5 bases short and J 2 bases short, with 12 bases between. The germline gives CDR1 SGHTA, CDR2 FQGNSA. Here the CDR3 DNA reads TGTGCCAGCAGCCCGGACACGGCAAACACTGAAGCTTTCTTT. Its protein is CASSPDTANTEAFF.

CDR3 DNA: TGTGCCTGGAGCTACCGGGGGGAAAAACTGTTTTTT. Residues: CAWSYRGEKLFF. The chain uses TRBV30 and TRBJ1-4; TRBD1 might be the D (5 bases). The V end lost 3 bases, the J end lost 8 bases, and 10 bases lay between the germline ends. The length of the CDR3 is 12 residues. CDR1 GTSNPN and CDR2 SVGIG come from the germline V gene (reference sequence).

This chain joins TRBV7-3 and TRBJ2-5; D may be TRBD1 (5 bases). This CDR3 spans 14 amino acids. Germline CDR1 and CDR2: SGHTA and FQGTGA. The ends were cut back, 1 base at V and 4 bases at J, with 10 bases in the middle. The CDR3 spells CASSLRGDPETQYF. DNA of the CDR3: TGTGCCAGCAGCTTAAGGGGCGATCCAGAGACCCAGTACTTC.

The V and J genes are TRBV7-2 and TRBJ1-2; the D is unclear. V dropped 4 bases and J dropped 0 bases, with 9 bases sitting between them. This CDR3 comprises 14 residues. In germline, CDR1 is SGHTA, CDR2 FQGNSA. CDR3 sequence reads: CASSSDRTNYGYTF. DNA of the CDR3: TGTGCCAGCAGCTCGGACCGAACTAACTATGGCTACACCTTC.

The J gene is TRBJ1-5, the V gene TRBV28; D is undetermined. V was clipped by 5 bases and J by 6 bases, with 8 bases between them. The CDR3 runs to 12 residues. Germline-derived CDR1 and CDR2 are MDHEN and SYDVKM. The CDR3 loop reads CASSVSSQPQHF. The CDR3 region has the DNA TGTGCCAGCAGTGTATCCAGTCAGCCCCAGCATTTT.